The 30 T cell receptor beta chains below were found in one sample sequenced in a study of T cell responses to AZD1222 COVID-19 vaccine. Generated by immunoSEQ multiplex PCR, the TCRdb table keeps only in-frame clones and is missing some. The table has 120,000 or so clones, roughly 88% seen once. The sample consisted of peripheral blood, taken 28 days after the second AZD1222 dose. These receptors all come from an adult who received the AZD1222 COVID-19 vaccine.

In this sample, this clone turned up a few times. V gene TRBV5-1 combines with J gene TRBJ2-1; 10 bases are a match to TRBD2. The CDR3 runs 15 residues. V trimming: 3 bases; J trimming: 4 bases; junction bases outside the gene matches: 4. Germline-derived CDR1 and CDR2 are SGHRS and YFSETQ. The CDR3 sequence is CASSSLAGEYNEQFF. CDR3 in DNA: TGCGCCAGCAGCTCCCTAGCGGGGGAGTACAATGAGCAGTTCTTC.

V and J are TRBV5-6 and TRBJ2-7, with D hard to call. CDR3 size: 13 residues. Trimming stripped 2 bases from V and 0 bases from J, with 6 bases between. Germline lookup yields CDR1 SGHDT and CDR2 YYEEEE. The DNA for the CDR3 is TGTGCCAGCAGCTTTCTTAGCTCCTACGAGCAGTACTTC. Encoded protein: CASSFLSSYEQYF.

The V gene is TRBV27, the J gene TRBJ2-3; D is unresolved. V was shortened by 2 bases and J by 3 bases, with 9 bases between the two germline ends. The CDR3 is 14 residues long. The germline V gene has CDR1 MNHEY and CDR2 SMNVEV (reference sequence). CDR3 coding DNA: TGTGCCAGCAGTTTAGGTGCGTGGACAGATACGCAGTATTTT. As protein: CASSLGAWTDTQYF.

The genes are TRBV10-1 and TRBJ2-7, with TRBD1 identical over 11 bases. After removal of 0 bases from V and 5 bases from J, the junction contained 3 bases not matched to a gene. CDR1 and CDR2 (germline): WNHNN, SYGVQD (reference sequence). The CDR3 runs to 15 residues. CDR3 sequence reads: CASSESRTGGDEQYF. Here the CDR3 DNA reads TGCGCCAGCAGTGAGTCGAGGACAGGGGGCGACGAGCAGTACTTC.

The rearrangement links TRBV7-2 to TRBJ1-2, with D perhaps matching TRBD1 (5 bases). Germline assignment: CDR1 SGHTA and CDR2 FQGNSA. This CDR3 contains 12 residues. V dropped 5 bases and J dropped 8 bases, with 12 bases sitting between them. The CDR3 DNA sequence: TGTGCCAGCAGCATTACGAAGGGGGGCTACACCTTC. Translation gives CASSITKGGYTF.

The J gene is TRBJ2-5, the V gene TRBV9; 8 bases are shared with TRBD2. Germline trimming cut 3 bases from V and 0 bases from J; bases unmatched to any gene: 4. Germline assignment: CDR1 SGDLS and CDR2 YYNGEE. There are 15 residues in the CDR3. The DNA of the CDR3 is TGTGCCAGCAGCGAAACGGGGGGGCACCAAGAGACCCAGTACTTC. This encodes CASSETGGHQETQYF.

The chain joins TRBV28 to TRBJ2-5; tentatively, D is TRBD1 (5 bases). V lost 4 bases to trimming and J lost 2 bases, with 14 bases between them. Germline lookup yields CDR1 MDHEN and CDR2 SYDVKM. This CDR3 is built from 15 residues. The CDR3 DNA reads as TGTGCCAGCAGTTCACCACCGACAGCACAAGAGACCCAGTACTTC. Its translation: CASSSPPTAQETQYF.

The V gene is TRBV4-1, the J gene TRBJ1-2; 9 bases align to TRBD1. Germline CDR1 reads MGHRA; CDR2 reads YSYEKL. J gave up 7 bases and V 3 bases, and 3 bases lay outside the gene matches. There are 13 residues in the CDR3. The CDR3: CASSHSGQGGYTF. The DNA of the CDR3 is TGCGCCAGCAGCCACTCGGGACAGGGTGGCTACACCTTC.

The chain joins TRBV2 to TRBJ1-2, with D maybe TRBD1 (5 bases). Germline CDR1 is SNHLY and CDR2 is FYNNEI. This CDR3 contains 14 residues. Trimming stripped 4 bases from V and 3 bases from J, with 12 bases between. Written as DNA, the CDR3 is TGTGCCAGCAGTGCAGGGACTTCTTACTATGGCTACACCTTC. Encoded protein: CASSAGTSYYGYTF. Drawing the rest from reference TRBV2 and TRBJ1-2, the complete variable domain is EPEVTQTPSHQVTQMGQEVILRCVPISNHLYFYWYRQILGQKVEFLVSFYNNEISEKSEIFDDQFSVERPDGSNFTLKIRSTKLEDSAMYFCASSAGTSYYGYTFGSGTRLTVV.

CDR3 in amino acids: CASSSPLTGTVTDTQYF. The CDR3 DNA sequence: TGTGCCAGCAGTTCACCTCTCACCGGGACAGTCACAGATACGCAGTATTTT. The rearrangement joins TRBV28 to TRBJ2-3; 7 bases map to TRBD1. Germline CDR1 is MDHEN and CDR2 is SYDVKM. The CDR3 contains 17 residues. Losses at the gene ends were 4 bases for V and 2 bases for J; bases not matched to a gene: 12.

The chain joins TRBV4-3 to TRBJ1-2; D may be TRBD1 (6 bases). Germline CDR1 reads LGHNA; CDR2 reads YSLEER. V lost 0 bases and J 4 bases, leaving 18 bases between the germline ends. The CDR3 has 17 amino acids. The CDR3 reads CASSQDIGSGAAYGYTF. Here the CDR3 DNA reads TGCGCCAGCAGCCAAGACATCGGGTCAGGGGCCGCCTATGGCTACACCTTC.

The chain recombines TRBV19 with TRBJ2-3; D might be TRBD2 (6 bases). The CDR3 contains 14 residues. Between the trimmed V and J ends, which lost 6 bases and 0 bases, there was a span of 10 bases. Germline CDR1 reads LNHDA; CDR2 reads SQIVND (reference sequence). This CDR3 reads CASSRGASTDTQYF. The CDR3 DNA reads as TGTGCCAGTAGCCGCGGGGCCAGCACAGATACGCAGTATTTT.

This clone was seen only once. The DNA of the CDR3 is TGTGCCAGTAGTATACAAGGGACAACAAACTATGGCTACACCTTC. The encoded protein is CASSIQGTTNYGYTF. This chain connects TRBV19 to TRBJ1-2, with a weak D call TRBD1 (6 bases). Trimming shortened V by 2 bases and J by 2 bases, and 12 bases separated the two germline ends. The CDR3 sequence is 15 residues long. Germline CDR1 and CDR2: LNHDA and SQIVND (reference sequence). Together with reference TRBV19 and TRBJ1-2, the CDR3 gives the full variable domain: DGGITQSPKYLFRKEGQNVTLSCEQNLNHDAMYWYRQDPGQGLRLIYYSQIVNDFQKGDIAEGYSVSREKKESFPLTVTSAQKNPTAFYLCASSIQGTTNYGYTFGSGTRLTVV.

The rearrangement links TRBV3-1 (or the pseudogene TRBV3-2) to TRBJ2-1; D gene ambiguous. Deletions cut 3 bases from V and 4 bases from J, with 13 bases between. Germline V gene lookup returns CDR1 LGHDT and CDR2 YNNKEL (reference sequence). This CDR3 is 15 amino acids long. CDR3 bases: TGTGCCAGCAGCCAGTTTAGGGCATCGTACAATGAGCAGTTCTTC. This encodes CASSQFRASYNEQFF.

The gene calls are TRBV4-1 and TRBJ1-2; 10 positions match TRBD1. This CDR3 is built from 15 residues. J gave up 6 bases and V 5 bases, and 9 bases lay outside the gene matches. In germline, CDR1 is MGHRA, CDR2 YSYEKL. The CDR3 here is CASSFGTGQGNGYTF. The DNA for the CDR3 is TGCGCCAGCAGCTTCGGAACGGGACAGGGGAATGGCTACACCTTC.

In regard to this clone: The final CDR3 position lacks the conserved phenylalanine or tryptophan, pointing to a likely read error. The DNA is left out, because the CDR3 cannot be placed on it with certainty; the CDR3 is given as TCRdb lists it. The rearrangement links TRBV19 to TRBJ1-2; the table's D call of TRBD1 was not tested on the DNA. The CDR3 has 10 amino acids, counting both end residues. CDR1 is LNHDA, CDR2 SQIVND, per germline (reference sequence). The chain's CDR3 is CASSPRTGCV.

Comment on this clone: Other DNA sequences in this sample translate to the same CDR3. The chain uses TRBV7-9 and TRBJ1-1, with unresolved D. Germline V gene data show CDR1 as SEHNR and CDR2 as FQNEAQ (reference sequence). This CDR3 is built from 13 residues. V was pared by 1 base and J by 4 bases, with 7 bases between. DNA of the CDR3: TGTGCCAGCAGCTTAGAGGGTGGCACTGAAGCTTTCTTT. This sequence encodes CASSLEGGTEAFF.

This clone has more than one count but fewer than ten. The chain couples TRBV28 to TRBJ1-1; 10 bases fit TRBD1. Germline V gives CDR1 MDHEN, CDR2 SYDVKM. The ends lost 5 bases at V and 9 bases at J; junction bases unmatched: 9. The CDR3 is made up of 14 amino acids. CDR3 DNA: TGTGCCAGCAGTCTTATCGGGACAGGGGACCAAGCTTTCTTT. Amino acids: CASSLIGTGDQAFF. Full variable domain (outside the CDR3, taken from reference TRBV28 and TRBJ1-1): DVKVTQSSRYLVKRTGEKVFLECVQDMDHENMFWYRQDPGLGLRLIYFSYDVKMKEKGDIPEGYSVSREKKERFSLILESASTNQTSMYLCASSLIGTGDQAFFGQGTRLTVV.

V is TRBV5-1 and J is TRBJ2-3; 9 nucleotides match TRBD2. The CDR3 has 14 residues. The junction had 4 bases not matched to a gene; V was cut back by 5 bases and J by 3 bases. Germline values: CDR1 SGHRS, CDR2 YFSETQ. The CDR3 protein is CASSRSGGTDTQYF. The CDR3 DNA is TGCGCCAGCAGTCGTAGCGGGGGTACAGATACGCAGTATTTT.

V gene TRBV6-2 or TRBV6-3 combines with J gene TRBJ2-7; 7 bases match TRBD1. This CDR3 is built from 14 residues. The germline gives CDR1 MNHEY, CDR2 SVGEGT. Trimming at V came to 2 bases and at J to 2 bases, leaving 3 bases not matched to a gene. CDR3: CASSYEGGTYEQYF. Here the CDR3 DNA reads TGTGCCAGCAGTTACGAAGGGGGCACCTACGAGCAGTACTTC.

For the CDR3, the DNA is TGTGCCAGCAGCTTTGCCGTCTATGGCTACACCTTC. Translating it yields CASSFAVYGYTF. The chain is built from TRBV12-3 or TRBV12-4 and TRBJ1-2; D is uncertain. The CDR3 covers 12 residues. The ends were cut back, 6 bases at V and 4 bases at J, with 9 bases in the middle.

This sequence joins TRBV5-6 and TRBJ1-1; 10 bases align to TRBD1. CDR1 SGHDT and CDR2 YYEEEE come from the germline V gene. Trimming at V came to 2 bases and at J to 5 bases, leaving 6 bases not matched to a gene. The CDR3 consists of 15 residues. The CDR3 is CASSFLGQGSTEAFF. The CDR3 bases are TGTGCCAGCAGCTTTCTGGGACAGGGGAGTACTGAAGCTTTCTTT.

V is TRBV2 and J is TRBJ1-4; 8 bases fit TRBD1. V was pared by 8 bases and J by 15 bases, with 11 bases of the junction left unmatched. Germline V lookup: CDR1 SNHLY, CDR2 FYNNEI. This CDR3 comprises 12 residues. CDR3 sequence: CASYGTGLMLFF. In DNA form, the CDR3 reads TGTGCCAGCTACGGGACAGGTCTCATGTTGTTTTTT.

The chain has TRBV6-5 and TRBJ1-5; possible D gene TRBD1, 5 bases. V was pared by 7 bases and J by 5 bases, with 12 bases between. The CDR3 is 13 residues long. Germline CDR1 and CDR2: MNHEY and SVGAGI. The CDR3 DNA reads TGTGCCAGCATCGAGGGGAGTCATCAGCCCCAGCATTTT. This translates into CASIEGSHQPQHF.

V gene TRBV5-1 combines with J gene TRBJ1-2; D call uncertain. Per the germline V gene, CDR1 is SGHRS and CDR2 is YFSETQ. This CDR3 has 13 amino acids. The ends were cut back, 5 bases at V and 0 bases at J, with 8 bases in the middle. The CDR3 sequence is CASRGDTNYGYTF. DNA for the CDR3: TGCGCCAGCAGGGGAGACACTAACTATGGCTACACCTTC.

The chain combines TRBV7-2 with TRBJ1-5, with no clear D. The CDR3 loop spans 15 amino acids. Trimming left V 0 bases short and J 0 bases short, with 6 bases between. Germline CDR1 is SGHTA and CDR2 is FQGNSA. The CDR3 DNA sequence: TGTGCCAGCAGCTTAGCCCGGATTAGCAATCAGCCCCAGCATTTT. Translation: CASSLARISNQPQHF. The full variable domain, rest sourced from reference TRBV7-2 and TRBJ1-5, is GAGVSQSPSNKVTEKGKDVELRCDPISGHTALYWYRQSLGQGLEFLIYFQGNSAPDKSGLPSDRFSAERTGGSVSTLTIQRTQQEDSAVYLCASSLARISNQPQHFGDGTRLSIL.

The V gene is TRBV9, the J gene TRBJ2-2, with D perhaps TRBD1 or TRBD2 (5 bases each). CDR3 size: 16 residues. Trimming pared 2 bases from V and 0 bases from J, leaving 11 bases between. Germline CDR1 is SGDLS and CDR2 is YYNGEE. DNA for the CDR3: TGTGCCAGCAGCGTTGTATGGGGGACGAACACCGGGGAGCTGTTTTTT. Translation: CASSVVWGTNTGELFF.

The chain uses TRBV7-8 and TRBJ1-1, with a tentative D call TRBD1 (5 bases). The CDR3 totals 13 residues. The V gene's germline CDR1 is SGHVS and CDR2 FQNEAQ. Trimming shortened V by 5 bases and J by 6 bases, and 13 bases separated the two germline ends. The CDR3 sequence is CASSAYLGAEAFF. The CDR3, as DNA: TGTGCCAGCAGCGCCTACCTGGGGGCTGAAGCTTTCTTT.

The chain combines TRBV7-2 with TRBJ1-6, with TRBD1 matching 8 bases. This CDR3 has 18 amino acids. Germline V CDR1 and CDR2: SGHTA, FQGNSA. Germline trimming cut 8 bases from V and 6 bases from J; bases unmatched to any gene: 18. The chain's CDR3 is CASAPAGGRQGRNSPLHF. Here the CDR3 DNA reads TGTGCCAGCGCCCCAGCCGGAGGCCGACAGGGGCGTAATTCACCCCTCCACTTT.

The chain joins TRBV5-6 to TRBJ1-1; D is perhaps TRBD1 (5 bases). The ends were cut back, 3 bases at V and 1 base at J, with 13 bases in the middle. CDR1 SGHDT and CDR2 YYEEEE come from the germline V gene. The CDR3 runs 15 residues. In nucleotides, the CDR3 is TGTGCCAGCAGCTCCCTGACGACAGAGAACACTGAAGCTTTCTTT. As protein: CASSSLTTENTEAFF.